One sample yielded the 27 T cell receptor beta chains listed below, sequenced in a study of blood T cell repertoires in COVID-19. Method: immunoSEQ multiplex PCR; TCRdb's copy keeps in-frame clones and lacks some. The table shows over 200,000 clones, with about 90% occurring only once. Sequencing was performed on peripheral blood. The receptor source for this set is a man aged 30 to 45 with COVID-19, enrolled during active disease.

This clone appeared once. This sequence joins TRBV28 and TRBJ1-5, with TRBD1 as a possible D gene (5 bases). V shed 4 bases and J shed 1 base, with 17 bases lying between them. The CDR3 is 17 amino acids. Germline-derived CDR1 and CDR2 are MDHEN and SYDVKM. The CDR3 spells CASSSPGRGSSNQPQHF. CDR3 coding DNA: TGTGCCAGCAGTTCCCCGGGGAGGGGCTCGAGCAATCAGCCCCAGCATTTT.

The chain combines TRBV10-2 with TRBJ1-1; tentatively, D is TRBD1 (5 bases). Germline CDR1 and CDR2: WSHSY and SAAADI. This CDR3 has 11 residues. V was clipped by 8 bases and J by 9 bases, with 13 bases between them. CDR3: CASGGDFQAFF. The DNA for the CDR3 is TGCGCCAGCGGGGGGGACTTCCAAGCTTTCTTT.

The chain recombines TRBV20-1 with TRBJ2-1, with 12 bases fitting TRBD2. The germline gives CDR1 DFQATT, CDR2 SNEGSKA (reference sequence). The V segment lost 6 bases and the J segment 7 bases; nucleotides outside the gene matches: 13. CDR3 length equals 16 residues. This chain's CDR3 is CSASGASGRAINEQFF. Written as DNA, the CDR3 is TGCAGTGCCAGTGGGGCTAGCGGGAGGGCCATAAATGAGCAGTTCTTC.

The chain joins TRBV19 to TRBJ2-1; the match to TRBD2 covers 12 bases. The ends lost 7 bases at V and 7 bases at J; junction bases unmatched: 5. The germline V gene encodes CDR1 LNHDA and CDR2 SQIVND (reference sequence). The CDR3 totals 14 residues. The CDR3 sequence is CASKWTSGMNEQFF. The DNA for the CDR3 is TGTGCCAGTAAGTGGACTAGCGGGATGAATGAGCAGTTCTTC.

As regards this clone: Other DNA sequences within the sample encode an identical CDR3. The chain is built from TRBV5-6 and TRBJ1-4; D unclear. This CDR3 has 13 amino acids. Germline V gene lookup returns CDR1 SGHDT and CDR2 YYEEEE. Trimming pared 0 bases from V and 8 bases from J, leaving 8 bases between. CDR3 sequence (DNA): TGTGCCAGCAGCTTGGGCCGAGGGGAAAAACTGTTTTTT. This translates into CASSLGRGEKLFF.

The rearrangement links TRBV5-1 to TRBJ1-1; 9 bases are shared with TRBD1. CDR1 SGHRS and CDR2 YFSETQ come from the germline V gene. CDR3 size: 15 residues. V lost 4 bases, J lost 4 bases, and 8 bases stayed unmatched. The DNA of the CDR3 is TGCGCCAGCAGCGATACACCGGGACAGGGCACTGAAGCTTTCTTT. Encoded protein: CASSDTPGQGTEAFF.

This chain connects TRBV24-1 to TRBJ2-1, with D perhaps matching TRBD2 (5 bases). There are 17 residues in the CDR3. The ends were cut back, 2 bases at V and 0 bases at J, with 13 bases in the middle. Germline V gene lookup returns CDR1 KGHDR and CDR2 SFDVKD. The CDR3 coding sequence is TGTGCCACCAGTGATTCGTGGACTTCAACCTCCTACAATGAGCAGTTCTTC. It specifies CATSDSWTSTSYNEQFF.

In regard to this clone: Other nucleotide sequences in the sample specify the same CDR3. The chain links TRBV2 to TRBJ1-2; the D is unclear. The germline V and J ends were trimmed by 6 bases and 0 bases, with 5 bases remaining between them. There are 12 residues in the CDR3. Looked up from germline, CDR1 is SNHLY and CDR2 is FYNNEI. CDR3 protein: CASSRANYGYTF. CDR3 nucleotide sequence: TGTGCCAGCAGCCGAGCTAACTATGGCTACACCTTC. Filled out from reference TRBV2 and TRBJ1-2, the complete variable domain reads EPEVTQTPSHQVTQMGQEVILRCVPISNHLYFYWYRQILGQKVEFLVSFYNNEISEKSEIFDDQFSVERPDGSNFTLKIRSTKLEDSAMYFCASSRANYGYTFGSGTRLTVV.

This sequence joins TRBV30 and TRBJ1-2; 9 bases map to TRBD1. Looked up from germline, CDR1 is GTSNPN and CDR2 is SVGIG (reference sequence). The CDR3 consists of 13 residues. After removal of 7 bases from V and 4 bases from J, the junction contained 7 bases not matched to a gene. Written as DNA, the CDR3 is TGTGCCTTCCGGGACAGGGCATCCTATGGCTACACCTTC. Translation: CAFRDRASYGYTF.

The J gene is TRBJ2-2, the V gene TRBV7-8; D ambiguous. The CDR3 runs 13 residues. Germline loops: CDR1 SGHVS, CDR2 FQNEAQ. Trimming stripped 5 bases from V and 5 bases from J, with 9 bases between. The CDR3 spells CASSVSRTGELFF. CDR3 nucleotides: TGTGCCAGCAGCGTCTCTAGGACCGGGGAGCTGTTTTTT. The complete variable domain, with remaining parts taken from reference TRBV7-8 and TRBJ2-2, reads GAGVSQSPRYKVAKRGQDVALRCDPISGHVSLFWYQQALGQGPEFLTYFQNEAQLDKSGLPSDRFFAERPEGSVSTLKIQRTQQEDSAVYLCASSVSRTGELFFGEGSRLTVL.

The chain carries TRBV2 and TRBJ1-2; 7 bases are a match to TRBD1. The CDR3 has 12 residues. V was pared by 8 bases and J by 8 bases, with 8 bases of the junction left unmatched. The germline gives CDR1 SNHLY, CDR2 FYNNEI. The CDR3 sequence: CASDRVWEGYTF. The CDR3 DNA is TGTGCCAGCGACAGGGTTTGGGAAGGCTACACCTTC.

The V gene is TRBV10-3, the J gene TRBJ1-1; TRBD1 matches at 8 bases. J lost 5 bases, V lost 6 bases, and 5 bases had no gene match. From germline, CDR1 is ENHRY and CDR2 SYGVKD. The CDR3 covers 13 residues. Here the CDR3 reads CAISGQGGTEAFF. The CDR3 DNA sequence: TGTGCCATCAGCGGACAGGGCGGGACTGAAGCTTTCTTT.

The J gene is TRBJ1-2, the V gene TRBV5-4; 7 bases are shared with TRBD1. Losses at the gene ends were 3 bases for V and 13 bases for J; bases not matched to a gene: 9. The germline CDR1 and CDR2 sequences are SGHNT and YYREEE (reference sequence). The CDR3 totals 12 residues. The CDR3, as DNA: TGTGCCAGCAGCTCCCCTGACAGGGCACGCACCTTC. Protein: CASSSPDRARTF.

The J gene is TRBJ2-1, the V gene TRBV7-9; D is possibly TRBD1 (6 bases). V was clipped by 1 base and J by 5 bases, with 18 bases between them. The CDR3 has 17 residues. The germline gives CDR1 SEHNR, CDR2 FQNEAQ (reference sequence). The CDR3 DNA reads TGTGCCAGCAGCTTAGTCAGGGGCCCACCTGGCCACAATGAGCAGTTCTTC. This codes for CASSLVRGPPGHNEQFF.

V gene TRBV6-5 combines with J gene TRBJ1-2, with TRBD1 matching over 7 bases. CDR3 length: 16 amino acids. Per the germline V gene, CDR1 is MNHEY and CDR2 is SVGAGI. V lost 0 bases and J lost 4; bases outside the gene matches: 8. The CDR3 nucleotides read TGTGCCAGCAGTTACTCCTTGACAGGGCGGTTCTATGGCTACACCTTC. Amino acid sequence: CASSYSLTGRFYGYTF.

The chain couples TRBV7-9 to TRBJ1-1, with D unresolved. The germline V and J ends were trimmed by 4 bases and 1 base, with 10 bases remaining between them. Germline V gene lookup returns CDR1 SEHNR and CDR2 FQNEAQ (reference sequence). The CDR3 has 14 residues. In DNA, the CDR3 is TGTGCCAGCAGCTACTTTCAAAGGAACACTGAAGCTTTCTTT. The encoded protein is CASSYFQRNTEAFF.

The rearrangement joins TRBV4-1 to TRBJ2-7; 8 nucleotides match TRBD1. V was pared by 0 bases and J by 1 base, with 5 bases of the junction left unmatched. Germline V gene lookup returns CDR1 MGHRA and CDR2 YSYEKL. The CDR3 loop spans 16 amino acids. CDR3 residues: CASSQDRGRGSYEQYF. As DNA, the CDR3 is TGCGCCAGCAGCCAAGACAGGGGGCGCGGGTCCTACGAGCAGTACTTC.

V usage is TRBV4-2 and J usage is TRBJ1-4, with D unclear. Per the germline V gene, CDR1 is LGHNA and CDR2 is YNFKEQ. The germline V and J ends were trimmed by 0 bases and 4 bases, with 6 bases remaining between them. This CDR3 has 14 residues. As DNA, the CDR3 is TGTGCCAGCAGCCAAGATCAGAATAATGAAAAACTGTTTTTT. This sequence encodes CASSQDQNNEKLFF.

The chain has TRBV9 and TRBJ1-2; 7 bases fit TRBD1. The CDR3 consists of 15 residues. Trimming cost V 2 bases and J 4 bases; bases outside gene matches: 8. The V gene's germline CDR1 is SGDLS and CDR2 YYNGEE. In nucleotides, the CDR3 is TGTGCCAGCAGCGTTGGGACAGCTGCTTTCTATGGCTACACCTTC. It is translated as CASSVGTAAFYGYTF. Drawing the rest from reference TRBV9 and TRBJ1-2, the complete variable domain is DSGVTQTPKHLITATGQRVTLRCSPRSGDLSVYWYQQSLDQGLQFLIQYYNGEERAKGNILERFSAQQFPDLHSELNLSSLELGDSALYFCASSVGTAAFYGYTFGSGTRLTVV.

The chain employs TRBV4-3 and TRBJ2-7; D might be TRBD1 (6 bases). Germline CDR1 is LGHNA and CDR2 is YSLEER. The CDR3 spans 15 residues. V dropped 0 bases and J dropped 3 bases, with 12 bases sitting between them. CDR3 residues: CASSQDLEGGYEQYF. The CDR3 DNA reads TGCGCCAGCAGCCAAGACTTGGAAGGGGGCTACGAGCAGTACTTC.

The J gene is TRBJ1-2, the V gene TRBV2, with D perhaps TRBD1 (5 bases). The germline gives CDR1 SNHLY, CDR2 FYNNEI. The CDR3 runs 12 residues. V dropped 4 bases and J dropped 7 bases, with 10 bases sitting between them. CDR3 coding DNA: TGTGCCAGCAGTGGCAGGGTCTCTGGCTACACCTTC. Encoded protein: CASSGRVSGYTF.

The chain recombines TRBV18 with TRBJ2-1; the match to TRBD1 covers 7 bases. Germline CDR1 is KGHSH and CDR2 is LQKENI. The V and J ends lost 3 bases and 8 bases, in that order; junction bases with no gene match: 4. The CDR3 runs 13 residues. The CDR3 bases are TGTGCCAGCTCACCCCAAGGGGGCGATGAGCAGTTCTTC. Translating it yields CASSPQGGDEQFF.

V and J are TRBV11-2 and TRBJ1-5, with a weak D call TRBD1 (6 bases). Germline loops: CDR1 SGHAT, CDR2 FQNNGV. V was clipped by 4 bases and J by 0 bases, with 16 bases between them. The CDR3 sequence is 17 residues long. The CDR3 sequence: CASSSGVLMDSNQPQHF. CDR3 DNA sequence: TGTGCCAGCAGCTCAGGGGTCCTTATGGATAGCAATCAGCCCCAGCATTTT.

The gene calls are TRBV7-9 and TRBJ1-1; D is perhaps TRBD1 (6 bases). The ends were cut back, 5 bases at V and 1 base at J, with 17 bases in the middle. Germline V CDR1 and CDR2: SEHNR, FQNEAQ (reference sequence). CDR3 length: 16 residues. The CDR3 region is CASSRNPGHQNTEAFF. DNA of the CDR3: TGTGCCAGCAGCCGAAATCCGGGACATCAGAACACTGAAGCTTTCTTT.

For the CDR3, the DNA is TGTGCCAGTAAAGAACAGGCTGCGAGGACTGAAGCTTTCTTT. It codes for CASKEQAARTEAFF. V is TRBV19 and J is TRBJ1-1, with D tentatively TRBD1 (5 bases). Germline assignment: CDR1 LNHDA and CDR2 SQIVND (reference sequence). The CDR3 has 14 amino acids. Deletions cut 7 bases from V and 5 bases from J, with 17 bases between.

The chain combines TRBV19 with TRBJ2-7; 11 bases map to TRBD2. V lost 4 bases and J lost 4; bases outside the gene matches: 6. Germline V gene sequence: CDR1 LNHDA, CDR2 SQIVND (reference sequence). The CDR3 is 15 residues long. In DNA, the CDR3 is TGTGCCAGTAGTAACCCGACTAGCGGGGAGTACGAGCAGTACTTC. Residues: CASSNPTSGEYEQYF.

The chain is built from TRBV21-1 and TRBJ2-7; the D call in the table, TRBD2, was not verified against the DNA. TRBV21-1 is noted as a pseudogene. This CDR3 has 15 amino acids. This chain's CDR3 is CASSNGPGGCYEQYF. The DNA of the CDR3 is TGTGCCAGCAGCAACGGGCCGGGGGGGTGCTACGAGCAGTACTTC.